This T cell receptor (beta chain) was sequenced for a study of CD4+ T cells in melanoma. Whole-study results and caveats: Diverse differentiation states were reported for melanoma neoantigen-specific CD4+ T cells. A reported correlation linked neoantigen-specific CD4+ T cells to CD8+, macrophage and B cell function.

Clones were sequenced by immunoSEQ multiplex PCR, and TCRdb holds only the in-frame ones, with some missing. The sample has some 110,000 clones, around 93% seen once; the top ten hold less than 4%. Of note for this clone: Its antigen is not identified.

The sequenced material came from peripheral blood. This clonotype was sampled from a human donor with melanoma.

CDR3 sequence reads: CASSEIGGFYGYTF. DNA of the CDR3: TGTGCCAGCAGTGAAATTGGGGGATTCTATGGCTACACCTTC. The rearrangement links TRBV6-1 to TRBJ1-2; D perhaps matches TRBD1 (5 bases). Germline V CDR1 and CDR2: MNHNS, SASEGT. CDR3 length: 14 amino acids. The V end was cut by 2 bases, the J end by 4 bases, with 11 bases between.